What follows are 23 T cell receptor beta chains derived from one specimen sequenced in a study of T cell responses to AZD1222 COVID-19 vaccine. Repertoires were generated with immunoSEQ multiplex PCR, while TCRdb's copy carries only in-frame clones and drops some. The sample includes roughly 130,000 clones, roughly 90% of them seen just once. The source material was peripheral blood, sampled on day 0 of AZD1222 vaccination. The receptors here all came from an adult in good health.

This clone was detected only a few times. The V call is TRBV27, the J call TRBJ2-5; 8 positions match TRBD2. The CDR3 covers 16 residues. Germline values: CDR1 MNHEY, CDR2 SMNVEV (reference sequence). Trimming took 7 bases from V and 2 from J; bases not matched to a gene: 12. The CDR3 here is CASTKGAGALQETQYF. DNA for the CDR3: TGTGCCAGCACTAAAGGAGCGGGAGCACTGCAAGAGACCCAGTACTTC.

This clone was seen more than once but under ten times. This CDR3 is CASSLELGTEAFF. DNA of the CDR3: TGTGCCAGCAGTTTAGAACTCGGCACTGAAGCTTTCTTT. The gene calls are TRBV12-3 or TRBV12-4 and TRBJ1-1, with D hard to call. V was pared by 1 base and J by 4 bases, with 7 bases between. The CDR3 is 13 residues long.

The V and J genes are TRBV5-1 and TRBJ1-5; 9 bases line up with TRBD1. Germline CDR1 and CDR2: SGHRS and YFSETQ. Unmatched junction bases numbered 0, after V lost 0 bases and J lost 2 bases. The CDR3 has 15 amino acids. This CDR3 is CASSLGQGGNQPQHF. In nucleotides, the CDR3 is TGCGCCAGCAGCTTGGGACAGGGGGGCAATCAGCCCCAGCATTTT.

CDR3 residues: CASSPRDRADDTEAFF. For the CDR3, the DNA is TGTGCCAGCAGCCCCCGGGACAGGGCCGACGACACTGAAGCTTTCTTT. The genes are TRBV7-2 and TRBJ1-1; 9 bases match TRBD1. From germline, CDR1 is SGHTA and CDR2 FQGNSA. The V and J ends lost 5 bases and 3 bases, in that order; junction bases with no gene match: 10. The CDR3 loop spans 16 amino acids.

The chain is built from TRBV30 and TRBJ2-7; TRBD2 might be the D (5 bases). Trimming stripped 0 bases from V and 0 bases from J, with 15 bases between. The CDR3 has 16 residues. CDR1 is GTSNPN, CDR2 SVGIG, per germline (reference sequence). Here the CDR3 reads CAWSVRRWPSSYEQYF. The CDR3 DNA follows: TGTGCCTGGAGTGTTCGGAGGTGGCCGTCCTCCTACGAGCAGTACTTC.

The chain carries TRBV11-3 and TRBJ2-1, with no clear D. The CDR3 covers 15 residues. Trimming removed 5 bases at V and 5 bases at J, with 16 bases between. Per germline, CDR1 SGHNT and CDR2 YENEEA. The CDR3 DNA reads as TGTGCCAGCAGCCCCACGGGCCCGGCTAACAATGAGCAGTTCTTC. This codes for CASSPTGPANNEQFF.

This rearrangement joins TRBV5-1 to TRBJ1-1; TRBD1 aligns across 7 bases. J gave up 5 bases and V 2 bases, and 9 bases lay outside the gene matches. This CDR3 spans 15 amino acids. From germline, CDR1 is SGHRS and CDR2 YFSETQ. For the CDR3, the DNA is TGCGCCAGCAGCTTAGGGGGCCCGGGGAATACTGAAGCTTTCTTT. Translated: CASSLGGPGNTEAFF.

This chain connects TRBV10-1 to TRBJ2-7, with 10 bases aligning to TRBD2. CDR1 and CDR2 (germline): WNHNN, SYGVQD (reference sequence). V trimming: 3 bases; J trimming: 6 bases; junction bases outside the gene matches: 11. This CDR3 is built from 16 residues. Written as DNA, the CDR3 is TGCGCCAGCAGTGAAGTTACGCCGGGACTAGCGAGCGAGCAGTACTTC. Its protein is CASSEVTPGLASEQYF.

This clone appeared a single time. The chain employs TRBV18 and TRBJ2-5, with D hard to call. Germline CDR1 is KGHSH and CDR2 is LQKENI. The CDR3 is made up of 13 amino acids. Trimming removed 4 bases from V and 2 bases from J, with 8 bases in between. CDR3 loop: CASSRGRQETQYF. CDR3 nucleotide sequence: TGTGCCAGCTCACGTGGACGACAAGAGACCCAGTACTTC.

The genes are TRBV5-1 and TRBJ1-2, with 11 bases fitting TRBD1. The V gene's germline CDR1 is SGHRS and CDR2 YFSETQ. The CDR3 runs to 13 residues. The trim removed 3 bases at V and 6 bases at J, leaving 1 base unmatched. The CDR3: CASSWGQGDGYTF. CDR3 nucleotide sequence: TGCGCCAGCAGCTGGGGACAGGGGGATGGCTACACCTTC.

The V and J genes are TRBV7-9 and TRBJ1-4, with D possibly matching TRBD1 (6 bases). The V end was cut by 6 bases, the J end by 5 bases, with 10 bases between. CDR1 is SEHNR, CDR2 FQNEAQ, per germline (reference sequence). The CDR3 has 13 residues. As DNA, the CDR3 is TGTGCCAGCAGGTCCAGGGGAAATGAAAAACTGTTTTTT. Amino acid sequence: CASRSRGNEKLFF.

The chain links TRBV5-1 to TRBJ1-1; weak D call: TRBD1 (5 bases). CDR1 is SGHRS and CDR2 is YFSETQ in the germline V gene. CDR3 length: 15 residues. Between the trimmed V and J ends, which lost 0 bases and 3 bases, there was a span of 12 bases. The CDR3 region has the DNA TGCGCCAGCAGCTTGGAAGGGGCGGGCGACACTGAAGCTTTCTTT. This sequence encodes CASSLEGAGDTEAFF. The entire variable domain, with the rest obtained from reference TRBV5-1 and TRBJ1-1, is as follows: KAGVTQTPRYLIKTRGQQVTLSCSPISGHRSVSWYQQTPGQGLQFLFEYFSETQRNKGNFPGRFSGRQFSNSRSEMNVSTLELGDSALYLCASSLEGAGDTEAFFGQGTRLTVV.

The V and J genes are TRBV10-3 and TRBJ2-1; the D gene is possibly TRBD2 (6 bases). The CDR3 loop spans 16 amino acids. V lost 5 bases to trimming and J lost 4 bases, with 18 bases between them. CDR1 ENHRY and CDR2 SYGVKD come from the germline V gene. CDR3 residues: CAISFEGMGGYNEQFF. CDR3 sequence (DNA): TGTGCCATCAGTTTCGAGGGCATGGGGGGATACAATGAGCAGTTCTTC.

The gene calls are TRBV5-5 and TRBJ2-4, with D possibly being TRBD2 (5 bases). The CDR3 has 14 amino acids. The V gene's germline CDR1 is SGHKS and CDR2 YYEKEE (reference sequence). Trimming removed 4 bases at V and 1 base at J, with 9 bases between. The CDR3 here is CASSAGVAKNIQYF. CDR3 DNA: TGTGCCAGCAGCGCCGGGGTGGCCAAAAACATTCAGTACTTC.

CDR3 DNA sequence: TGTGCCAGCAGTCGACAGGTTCCCAGCTCCTACAATGAGCAGTTCTTC. This gives the protein CASSRQVPSSYNEQFF. The chain is built from TRBV7-9 and TRBJ2-1; D may be TRBD1 (6 bases). Germline CDR1 SEHNR, CDR2 FQNEAQ (reference sequence). V was trimmed by 6 bases and J by 0 bases, leaving 15 bases between them. This CDR3 has 16 amino acids.

This chain joins TRBV7-2 and TRBJ2-7; TRBD2 matches 7 bases. This CDR3 is 17 amino acids long. CDR1 SGHTA and CDR2 FQGNSA come from the germline V gene. V lost 5 bases, J lost 4 bases, and 17 bases stayed unmatched. The CDR3 nucleotides are TGTGCCAGCAGCCCCGAACCGCCGGGACTAACTCAGTACGAGCAGTACTTC. Protein product: CASSPEPPGLTQYEQYF.

The chain is built from TRBV18 and TRBJ2-2; 7 nucleotides agree with TRBD2. Germline values: CDR1 KGHSH, CDR2 LQKENI. The CDR3 is 16 amino acids. V trimming: 6 bases; J trimming: 4 bases; junction bases outside the gene matches: 11. The CDR3: CASSYEVGGSTGELFF. The CDR3 DNA reads as TGTGCCAGCTCCTACGAGGTCGGGGGGAGCACCGGGGAGCTGTTTTTT.

The genes are TRBV6-5 and TRBJ1-5; D might be TRBD1 (5 bases). Trimming removed 2 bases from V and 7 bases from J, with 15 bases in between. The CDR3 is 15 residues long. CDR1 is MNHEY and CDR2 is SVGAGI in the germline V gene. CDR3 sequence (DNA): TGTGCCAGCAGTTACGATCGTCAGGGACGGCAGCCCCAGCATTTT. Amino acid sequence: CASSYDRQGRQPQHF.

J is TRBJ1-2 and V is TRBV7-9; no clear D gene. Per germline, CDR1 SEHNR and CDR2 FQNEAQ (reference sequence). The CDR3 has 12 residues. Trimming cost V 5 bases and J 6 bases, with 10 bases left between them. CDR3 nucleotides: TGTGCCAGCAGCCCCACCGGGGATGGCTACACCTTC. This gives the protein CASSPTGDGYTF.

The V gene is TRBV28, the J gene TRBJ2-7; a weak D match, TRBD1 (6 bases). The CDR3 extends over 15 amino acids. Germline CDR1 MDHEN, CDR2 SYDVKM. V was pared by 8 bases and J by 1 base, with 18 bases between. The CDR3 DNA reads TGTGCCAGCGGGCCCCCGAGACAGGAATCCTACGAGCAGTACTTC. It is translated as CASGPPRQESYEQYF.

The rearrangement links TRBV28 to TRBJ2-6; D is possibly TRBD1 (5 bases). The CDR3 length is 14 residues. The V end was cut by 8 bases, the J end by 0 bases, with 8 bases between. The germline CDR1 and CDR2 sequences are MDHEN and SYDVKM. DNA of the CDR3: TGTGCCAGCGGCGACAGCTCTGGGGCCAACGTCCTGACTTTC. Translated, it gives CASGDSSGANVLTF.

The CDR3 sequence: CASSLGLAGEADTQYF. The CDR3 DNA sequence: TGTGCCAGCAGCTTAGGACTAGCGGGAGAGGCAGATACGCAGTATTTT. The chain couples TRBV7-2 to TRBJ2-3; 12 bases agree with TRBD2. Germline V gene data show CDR1 as SGHTA and CDR2 as FQGNSA. The CDR3 sequence is 16 residues long. Unmatched junction bases numbered 3, after V lost 1 base and J lost 4 bases.

Written as DNA, the CDR3 is TGTGCCAGCTCCGACGGGGAATCTAGCACAGATACGCAGTATTTT. This encodes CASSDGESSTDTQYF. This rearrangement joins TRBV6-4 to TRBJ2-3, with D maybe TRBD2 (5 bases). The CDR3 spans 15 residues. CDR1 is MRHNA and CDR2 is SNTAGT in the germline V gene. V was pared by 8 bases and J by 0 bases, with 15 bases between.